Following are 3 T cell receptor beta chains from one sample sequenced in a study of neurological immune-mediated disorders. Using its own MiXCR run on the 5' RACE reads, TCRdb lists one record per CDR3 protein. The repertoire holds about 74,000 distinct CDR3 sequences, with 5.2% as singletons. The sample taken for sequencing was PBMCs. Every receptor here comes from a man between 18 and 29 years old with multiple sclerosis.

The sample holds many counts of this clonotype. The V and J genes are TRBV5-1 and TRBJ1-1; D uncertain. CDR1 is SGHRS, CDR2 YFSETQ, per germline. CDR3 size: 14 residues. With 2 bases removed from V and 1 base from J, the gap between germline ends came to 9 bases. Written as DNA, the CDR3 is TGCGCCAGCAGCTTAGGGCCAGGGAACACTGAAGCTTTCTTT. Translating gives CASSLGPGNTEAFF.

This clonotype was seen many times. The V gene is TRBV20-1, the J gene TRBJ2-3; D is unresolved. Germline V gives CDR1 DFQATT, CDR2 SNEGSKA (reference sequence). Trimming took off 5 bases at V and 0 bases at J, with 9 bases between the two ends. The CDR3 runs 13 residues. The CDR3 region is CSAPVLSTDTQYF. DNA for the CDR3: TGCAGTGCTCCTGTCCTCAGCACAGATACGCAGTATTTT.

Many counts were recorded for this clonotype. The V and J genes are TRBV20-1 and TRBJ2-3; possible D gene TRBD1, 8 bases. This CDR3 has 15 amino acids. The germline CDR1 and CDR2 sequences are DFQATT and SNEGSKA (reference sequence). Between the trimmed V and J ends, which lost 6 bases and 5 bases, there was a span of 21 bases. In DNA, the CDR3 is TGCAGTGCCCCCGACAGGGGAGGGCAGGTAGATACGCAGTATTTT. Translation: CSAPDRGGQVDTQYF.